One sample yielded the 26 T cell receptor beta chains listed below, sequenced in a study of beta chain features in type 1 diabetes. Expressed TCRB transcripts were sequenced, since all the RNA that had been isolated was reverse transcribed. Some clones are missing from TCRdb's copy, which holds only in-frame ones; the method was immunoSEQ multiplex PCR. The sample lists 450,000 or so clones; about an eighth were seen once. Sequencing was done on a sample of naive CD4+ T cells from blood. The receptors originated from a woman between 18 and 29 years old in good health.

V usage is TRBV6-5 and J usage is TRBJ1-5; D gene uncertain. From germline, CDR1 is MNHEY and CDR2 SVGAGI. V dropped 6 bases and J dropped 0 bases, with 3 bases sitting between them. The CDR3 is 12 residues long. The CDR3 DNA sequence: TGTGCCAGCAGCGGTAGCAATCAGCCCCAGCATTTT. It yields the protein CASSGSNQPQHF.

This chain links TRBV9 with TRBJ2-5; D is possibly TRBD1 or TRBD2 (5 bases each). The CDR3 spans 14 residues. Trimming stripped 2 bases from V and 5 bases from J, with 13 bases between. Germline V CDR1 and CDR2: SGDLS, YYNGEE. The CDR3 here is CASSVIGASETQYF. The CDR3 coding sequence is TGTGCCAGCAGCGTCATCGGGGCTTCGGAGACCCAGTACTTC.

The chain uses TRBV30 and TRBJ2-1; the D gene could be TRBD1 or TRBD2 (5 bases each). Between the trimmed V and J ends, which lost 3 bases and 11 bases, there was a span of 17 bases. The CDR3 has 13 residues. Germline CDR1 and CDR2: GTSNPN and SVGIG (reference sequence). CDR3 region: CAWSRDLVRQQFF. The DNA for the CDR3 is TGTGCCTGGAGCCGGGACCTCGTCAGGCAGCAGTTCTTC.

The genes are TRBV4-1 and TRBJ1-4, with 8 bases lining up with TRBD1. The trim removed 4 bases at V and 8 bases at J, leaving 18 bases unmatched. The germline gives CDR1 MGHRA, CDR2 YSYEKL. The CDR3 is 18 residues long. The CDR3 reads CASSPLPWRTGFREKLFF. The CDR3 bases are TGCGCCAGCAGCCCTCTACCATGGAGGACAGGGTTCCGCGAAAAACTGTTTTTT.

In this sample, this clone turned up a few times. The V and J genes are TRBV10-3 and TRBJ2-3; D is uncertain. V was pared by 3 bases and J by 4 bases, with 2 bases between. Germline V lookup: CDR1 ENHRY, CDR2 SYGVKD. This CDR3 has 11 residues. This chain's CDR3 is CAISDADTQYF. The CDR3 nucleotides read TGTGCCATCAGTGACGCAGATACGCAGTATTTT.

A few counts support this clone. The chain combines TRBV4-2 with TRBJ1-1; D uncertain. From germline, CDR1 is LGHNA and CDR2 YNFKEQ. V was cut by 5 bases and J by 1 base, with 11 bases left in between. This CDR3 is built from 14 residues. The CDR3, as DNA: TGTGCCAGCAGCTTTTCCTGGGCGAACACTGAAGCTTTCTTT. Its translation: CASSFSWANTEAFF.

Only a few counts were recorded for this clone. This rearrangement joins TRBV29-1 to TRBJ2-1, with 8 bases matching TRBD2. This CDR3 is built from 15 residues. The V gene end was trimmed by 6 bases and the J gene end by 4 bases; junction bases not matched to a gene: 11. From germline, CDR1 is SQVTM and CDR2 ANQGSEA. The CDR3 here is CSVPIGGGRYNEQFF. The CDR3 DNA reads as TGCAGCGTCCCTATCGGGGGGGGCCGATACAATGAGCAGTTCTTC.

This clone was counted between two and nine times. V and J are TRBV30 and TRBJ2-2; 13 nucleotides agree with TRBD2. The CDR3 runs to 15 residues. Trimming removed 3 bases from V and 4 bases from J; junction bases left unmatched: 2. CDR1 is GTSNPN and CDR2 is SVGIG in the germline V gene (reference sequence). CDR3 region: CAWRRLAGGTGELFF. CDR3 in DNA: TGTGCCTGGAGACGACTAGCGGGAGGCACCGGGGAGCTGTTTTTT.

This chain joins TRBV30 and TRBJ2-5; D remains ambiguous. V shed 0 bases and J shed 1 base, with 3 bases lying between them. CDR3 length: 12 residues. Germline values: CDR1 GTSNPN, CDR2 SVGIG (reference sequence). The DNA for the CDR3 is TGTGCCTGGAGTGTTACCCAAGAGACCCAGTACTTC. Its protein product is CAWSVTQETQYF.

This clone was observed a few times. The chain combines TRBV7-9 with TRBJ1-4; TRBD1 matches at 7 bases. This CDR3 contains 15 residues. V lost 5 bases to trimming and J lost 4 bases; unmatched junction nucleotides: 7. The V gene's germline CDR1 is SEHNR and CDR2 FQNEAQ (reference sequence). This chain's CDR3 is CASSQGVRVNEKLFF. The CDR3, as DNA: TGTGCCAGCAGCCAGGGGGTGCGGGTTAATGAAAAACTGTTTTTT. Together with reference TRBV7-9 and TRBJ1-4, the CDR3 gives the full variable domain: DTGVSQNPRHKITKRGQNVTFRCDPISEHNRLYWYRQTLGQGPEFLTYFQNEAQLEKSRLLSDRFSAERPKGSFSTLEIQRTEQGDSAMYLCASSQGVRVNEKLFFGSGTQLSVL.

J is TRBJ2-5 and V is TRBV2; possible D gene TRBD2, 6 bases. Looked up from germline, CDR1 is SNHLY and CDR2 is FYNNEI. The CDR3 spans 14 residues. V shed 10 bases and J shed 5 bases, with 20 bases lying between them. CDR3: CATRRETSGETQYF. The CDR3 nucleotides are TGTGCCACCAGGAGGGAGACCTCAGGGGAGACCCAGTACTTC.

This clone was counted only a few times. This chain links TRBV27 with TRBJ2-1; D is possibly TRBD1 (5 bases). Per the germline V gene, CDR1 is MNHEY and CDR2 is SMNVEV (reference sequence). V lost 6 bases to trimming and J lost 5 bases, with 17 bases between them. The CDR3 covers 15 residues. This CDR3 is CASSFRVAPHNEQFF. For the CDR3, the DNA is TGTGCCAGCAGCTTCAGGGTAGCCCCTCACAATGAGCAGTTCTTC.

The J gene is TRBJ1-5, the V gene TRBV15; D is possibly TRBD1 (6 bases). The CDR3 has 14 residues. Germline V CDR1 and CDR2: LNHNV, YYDKDF (reference sequence). The V end was cut by 3 bases, the J end by 2 bases, with 8 bases between. CDR3 residues: CATSSRQGNQPQHF. The CDR3 nucleotides are TGTGCCACCAGCAGCCGACAGGGCAATCAGCCCCAGCATTTT.

A few counts support this clone. One end of the junction varies from germline; a read error may be responsible. The V call is TRBV7-7, the J call TRBJ2-5; a possible D gene is TRBD1 (5 bases). Germline CDR1 is SSHAT and CDR2 is FNYEAQ (reference sequence). The CDR3 loop spans 14 amino acids. The CDR3 sequence: CASSLDSTGSTQYF. CDR3 DNA sequence: TGTGCTAGCAGCTTAGACAGCACCGGTTCGACCCAGTACTTC.

This rearrangement joins TRBV5-1 to TRBJ2-5; TRBD1 agrees at 7 bases. From germline, CDR1 is SGHRS and CDR2 YFSETQ. Germline trimming cut 4 bases from V and 3 bases from J; bases unmatched to any gene: 18. CDR3 size: 18 residues. The CDR3 sequence: CASSALFAHRGSKETQYF. CDR3 nucleotides: TGCGCCAGCAGCGCTTTATTCGCTCACAGGGGCTCTAAAGAGACCCAGTACTTC.

The chain uses TRBV7-6 and TRBJ2-2, with TRBD1 matching over 9 bases. From germline, CDR1 is SGHVS and CDR2 FNYEAQ. The CDR3 is 16 amino acids. V shed 1 base, J shed 5 bases, and the junction held 5 bases outside the gene matches. The CDR3 nucleotides are TGTGCCAGCAGCTTAGTTCGAGACAGGGGGACCGGGGAGCTGTTTTTT. Its translation is CASSLVRDRGTGELFF.

This clone has only a few counts. The V gene is TRBV11-3, the J gene TRBJ2-4, with 7 bases that match TRBD1. The CDR3 is made up of 16 amino acids. CDR1 and CDR2 from the germline V gene are SGHNT and YENEEA. V lost 4 bases to trimming and J lost 0 bases; unmatched junction nucleotides: 6. The CDR3 DNA is TGTGCCAGCAGCTCGGGACAGCTCTTAGCCAAAAACATTCAGTACTTC. Amino acids: CASSSGQLLAKNIQYF.

This clone was seen only a few times. The chain is built from TRBV13 and TRBJ2-5, with 13 bases lining up with TRBD2. Unmatched junction bases numbered 4, after V lost 5 bases and J lost 4 bases. This CDR3 comprises 15 residues. Looked up from germline, CDR1 is PRHDT and CDR2 is FYEKMQ (reference sequence). CDR3 in DNA: TGTGCCAGCAGCGGAGGACTAGCGGGAGTAGAGACCCAGTACTTC. It encodes CASSGGLAGVETQYF. The full variable domain, with the rest looked up from reference TRBV13 and TRBJ2-5, is AAGVIQSPRHLIKEKRETATLKCYPIPRHDTVYWYQQGPGQDPQFLISFYEKMQSDKGSIPDRFSAQQFSDYHSELNMSSLELGDSALYFCASSGGLAGVETQYFGPGTRLLVL.

This chain connects TRBV6-6 to TRBJ2-3; 8 nucleotides match TRBD1. V shed 5 bases, J shed 3 bases, and the junction held 1 base outside the gene matches. Germline CDR1 MNHNY, CDR2 SVGAGI (reference sequence). CDR3 length equals 13 residues. CDR3 in DNA: TGTGCCAGCAGTCAGGGGGCAACAGATACGCAGTATTTT. Protein product: CASSQGATDTQYF.

This clone was seen a few times. The chain employs TRBV25-1 and TRBJ1-3; no firm D call. CDR1 MGHDK and CDR2 SYGVNS come from the germline V gene. CDR3 length equals 12 residues. The ends were cut back, 6 bases at V and 7 bases at J, with 10 bases in the middle. In DNA form, the CDR3 reads TGTGCCAGCAGCCACAGTCTGAACACCATATATTTT. Residues: CASSHSLNTIYF.

The J gene is TRBJ1-2, the V gene TRBV9; no definite D call. Germline CDR1 SGDLS, CDR2 YYNGEE. V was cut by 3 bases and J by 7 bases, with 10 bases left in between. This CDR3 has 12 residues. CDR3 bases: TGTGCCAGCAGCGCCCACCCGGGTGGCTACACCTTC. Amino acid sequence: CASSAHPGGYTF.

This rearrangement joins TRBV7-8 to TRBJ2-1; TRBD2 aligns across 14 bases. J gave up 10 bases and V 5 bases, and 10 bases lay outside the gene matches. This CDR3 comprises 16 residues. Looked up from germline, CDR1 is SGHVS and CDR2 is FQNEAQ. The CDR3 DNA follows: TGTGCCAGCAGCCTCCCGGGACTAGCGGGAGTTCGCGAGCAGTTCTTC. Translation gives CASSLPGLAGVREQFF. Using reference TRBV7-8 and TRBJ2-1 for the parts outside the CDR3, the full variable domain is GAGVSQSPRYKVAKRGQDVALRCDPISGHVSLFWYQQALGQGPEFLTYFQNEAQLDKSGLPSDRFFAERPEGSVSTLKIQRTQQEDSAVYLCASSLPGLAGVREQFFGPGTRLTVL.

This clone turned up a few times. The genes are TRBV10-3 and TRBJ2-1; D call uncertain. Germline values: CDR1 ENHRY, CDR2 SYGVKD. V shed 6 bases and J shed 9 bases, with 9 bases lying between them. The CDR3 covers 11 residues. Here the CDR3 reads CAISALSEQFF. The CDR3 DNA reads as TGTGCCATCAGCGCCTTGAGTGAGCAGTTCTTC.

This clone has just a few counts. The genes are TRBV28 and TRBJ1-6, with D unclear. CDR1 is MDHEN, CDR2 SYDVKM, per germline. V was shortened by 5 bases and J by 6 bases, with 14 bases between the two germline ends. This CDR3 has 15 residues. CDR3: CASSDFRSGNSPLHF. CDR3 coding DNA: TGTGCCAGCAGTGACTTCCGAAGCGGTAATTCACCCCTCCACTTT.

The genes are TRBV10-3 and TRBJ2-3; the D gene is possibly TRBD2 (6 bases). The germline V gene has CDR1 ENHRY and CDR2 SYGVKD. The CDR3 contains 14 residues. The ends were cut back, 9 bases at V and 2 bases at J, with 15 bases in the middle. CDR3 nucleotide sequence: TGTGCCATGCAGGGTAGCGGAATCACAGATACGCAGTATTTT. Translation gives CAMQGSGITDTQYF.

This clone was counted between two and nine times. V gene TRBV4-2 combines with J gene TRBJ2-3; TRBD2 matches 9 bases. V dropped 3 bases and J dropped 0; count of bases not matched to a gene: 4. Germline-derived CDR1 and CDR2 are LGHNA and YNFKEQ. The CDR3 extends over 16 amino acids. The CDR3 region has the DNA TGTGCCAGCAGCCACGAGAGCGGGAGGAGCACAGATACGCAGTATTTT. This translates into CASSHESGRSTDTQYF.